The rows below give T cell receptor beta chains drawn from one sample of a study of technical replicates of blood from a few donors. Sequenced by immunoSEQ multiplex PCR; TCRdb stores in-frame clones only, minus some. The sample holds about 81,000 clones, roughly 77% seen once. Sequenced sample: PBMCs. The source is a human donor in good health. Some clones in this sample may be carry-over from other donors' samples. The CDR3 runs from the conserved cysteine through the conserved F or W. Each record gives: J gene, CDR3 length, clone size, V gene, D gene, CDR3 protein, CDR3 DNA. A D gene is named only where the DNA matches it firmly. Clone size is given for some rows only: seen once, a few or many times, or a class if the clone is expanded.

TRBJ2-2 12 few TRBV10-1 - CASKGDTGELFF TGCGCCAGCAAGGGAGACACCGGGGAGCTGTTTTTT
TRBJ1-2 12 - TRBV29-1 - CSVEDDRPGYTF TGCAGCGTTGAAGATGACAGGCCGGGCTACACCTTC
TRBJ2-3 16 - TRBV6-4 TRBD2 CASSDSVAGGTDTQYF TGTGCCAGCAGTGACTCCGTAGCGGGGGGAACAGATACGCAGTATTTT
TRBJ2-2 15 - TRBV7-8 - CASSLVLARHGELFF TGTGCCAGCAGCTTAGTACTAGCTAGACATGGGGAGCTGTTTTTT
TRBJ2-7 13 - TRBV6-5 - CASSYLRAHEQYF TGTGCCAGCAGTTACCTCAGGGCCCACGAGCAGTACTTC
TRBJ2-2 14 few TRBV27 - CASSGQGGTGELFF TGTGCCAGCAGTGGGCAGGGAGGCACCGGGGAGCTGTTTTTT
TRBJ1-5 16 - TRBV4-2 - CASSQDLSRREQPQHF TGTGCCAGCAGCCAAGATCTAAGTAGGCGGGAGCAGCCCCAGCATTTT
TRBJ2-5 16 - TRBV2 TRBD2 CASSEGAGGSPGTQYF TGTGCCAGCAGTGAAGGGGCGGGGGGATCTCCGGGGACCCAGTACTTC
TRBJ2-7 14 - TRBV18 - CASSPARGSYEQYF TGTGCCAGCTCACCAGCCAGGGGCTCCTACGAGCAGTACTTC
TRBJ1-5 15 - TRBV19 - CASSRQSYSNQPQHF TGTGCCAGTAGTCGACAGTCATATAGCAATCAGCCCCAGCATTTT
TRBJ2-5 14 - TRBV2 - CASRPEQGKETQYF TGTGCCAGCAGGCCGGAACAGGGAAAGGAGACCCAGTACTTC
TRBJ2-1 12 - TRBV29-1 - CSVLGTYNEQFF TGCAGCGTTCTCGGGACCTACAATGAGCAGTTCTTC
TRBJ1-5 14 - TRBV19 - CASSIFGANQPQHF TGTGCCAGTAGTATATTTGGGGCAAATCAGCCCCAGCATTTT
TRBJ1-3 14 once TRBV15 - CATSSRFSGNTIYF TGTGCCACCAGCAGTAGATTCTCTGGAAACACCATATATTTT
TRBJ1-2 17 - TRBV18 - CASSPRASAGESDGYTF TGTGCCAGCTCACCACGTGCCTCGGCAGGGGAAAGTGATGGCTACACCTTC
TRBJ2-7 14 - TRBV5-4 TRBD1 CASSLTGGPYEQYF TGTGCCAGCAGCTTGACAGGGGGCCCCTACGAGCAGTACTTC
TRBJ2-6 17 - TRBV5-1 - CASSLTLRLSGANVLTF TGCGCCAGCAGCTTGACCCTTAGACTTTCTGGGGCCAACGTCCTGACTTTC
TRBJ1-2 14 - TRBV7-8 - CASSPIHRLSGYTF TGTGCCAGCAGCCCAATCCACAGGCTTTCTGGCTACACCTTC
TRBJ2-3 14 - TRBV29-1 TRBD2 CSASLAGGPVTQYF TGCAGCGCTTCACTAGCGGGAGGGCCAGTTACGCAGTATTTT
TRBJ1-5 13 few TRBV30 - CAWSASFNQPQHF TGTGCCTGGAGTGCCTCCTTCAATCAGCCCCAGCATTTT
TRBJ1-5 14 once TRBV7-8 - CASRQGSGNQPQHF TGTGCCAGCAGGCAAGGGAGCGGCAATCAGCCCCAGCATTTT
TRBJ2-5 11 - TRBV19 - CASSMRETQYF TGTGCCAGTAGTATGAGGGAGACCCAGTACTTC
TRBJ1-1 16 - TRBV4-1 TRBD1 CASSQGVARGPAEAFF TGCGCCAGCAGCCAAGGGGTGGCCAGGGGGCCCGCTGAAGCTTTCTTT
TRBJ2-1 13 - TRBV6-5 - CASSPRTSNEQFF TGTGCCAGCAGTCCCAGGACTTCCAATGAGCAGTTCTTC